These 29 T cell receptor beta chains share one sample of origin, sequenced in a study of patients and donors after allogeneic stem cell transplantation (dated by TCRdb to 2018 to 2020). Library preparation employed RT-PCR. Sequencer: NextSeq 550. TCRdb reran the public reads through fastp at Q25 and MiXCR, keeping productive beta chains. Each record represents a unique CDR3 protein, reported with the most common genes and DNA among its rows. Within this sample are 98,000 or so distinct CDR3 sequences, with less than 45% of them counted one time only. Around 25% of the sample is held by the ten biggest clonotypes. The sequencing input was blood, either unsorted or a sorted T cell fraction (not recorded which). The receptors originated from a human donor who was either an allogeneic HSCT recipient or a stem cell or donor lymphocyte infusion donor (not recorded which). It is not recorded whose cells these are; they may come from a transplant donor.

The rearrangement joins TRBV6-1 to TRBJ2-5; the match to TRBD2 covers 10 bases. Germline V CDR1 and CDR2: MNHNS, SASEGT. J was trimmed by 0 bases and V by 8 bases; bases with no gene match: 9. The length of the CDR3 is 16 residues. The CDR3 region has the DNA TGTGCCAGCGGGGAGGGGACTAGCGAAAACCAAGAGACCCAGTACTTC. Translating gives CASGEGTSENQETQYF.

This clonotype was observed a few times. This CDR3 is CSDANEQFF. Here the CDR3 DNA reads TGCAGTGACGCCAATGAGCAGTTCTTC. The chain has TRBV20-1 and TRBJ2-1; D call uncertain. CDR3 length: 9 amino acids. Deletions cut 7 bases from V and 6 bases from J, with 4 bases between. The V gene's germline CDR1 is DFQATT and CDR2 SNEGSKA (reference sequence).

The V gene is TRBV5-3, the J gene TRBJ2-1; D call uncertain. TRBV5-3 is classed as an ORF, of uncertain function. The CDR3 has 11 residues. V lost 2 bases and J lost 10, with 7 bases in between. The CDR3 nucleotides read TGTGCCAGAAGCTTTACCCTAGAGCAGTTCTTC. Amino acid sequence: CARSFTLEQFF.

This clonotype has a handful of counts. The chain uses TRBV6-2 or TRBV6-3 and TRBJ1-1, with D perhaps TRBD1 (6 bases). This CDR3 region has 13 residues. V lost 1 base and J 5 bases, leaving 8 bases between the germline ends. From germline, CDR1 is MNHEY and CDR2 SVGEGT. CDR3 protein: CASSYFQGTEAFF. In DNA, the CDR3 is TGTGCCAGCAGTTACTTCCAGGGGACTGAAGCTTTCTTT.

This clonotype has just a few counts. The gene calls are TRBV28 and TRBJ1-1, with D possibly TRBD1 on 5 matching bases. Germline V gene sequence: CDR1 MDHEN, CDR2 SYDVKM. The V gene lost 2 bases and the J gene lost 2 bases, with 12 bases spanning the gap. The CDR3 spans 15 residues. CDR3 sequence: CASSLPGYRNTEAFF. CDR3 coding DNA: TGTGCCAGCAGTTTACCAGGGTACAGAAACACTGAAGCTTTCTTT.

This clonotype has more than one count but fewer than ten. The chain links TRBV28 to TRBJ2-5, with D possibly being TRBD1 or TRBD2 (6 bases each). Germline V gene lookup returns CDR1 MDHEN and CDR2 SYDVKM. The V and J ends lost 4 bases and 2 bases respectively, with 14 bases between them. This CDR3 has 15 amino acids. This CDR3 is CASSSSGAPQETQYF. The CDR3 DNA reads TGTGCCAGCAGTTCCTCGGGGGCCCCACAAGAGACCCAGTACTTC.

The V gene is TRBV10-3, the J gene TRBJ1-5; TRBD1 matches 8 bases. The CDR3 contains 13 residues. Per the germline V gene, CDR1 is ENHRY and CDR2 is SYGVKD. After removal of 5 bases from V and 5 bases from J, the junction contained 2 bases not matched to a gene. The CDR3 DNA sequence: TGTGCCATCAGTCAGGACAGGGATCAGCCCCAGCATTTT. Translation: CAISQDRDQPQHF.

In this sample, this clonotype turned up once. The genes are TRBV12-3 or TRBV12-4 and TRBJ2-7, with unresolved D. The V end was cut by 0 bases, the J end by 3 bases, with 15 bases between. The CDR3 loop spans 16 amino acids. The CDR3 DNA sequence: TGTGCCAGCAGTTTAGCGTTCCGCTATACCCTCTACGAGCAGTACTTC. Amino acids: CASSLAFRYTLYEQYF.

This chain connects TRBV7-9 to TRBJ2-1; TRBD2 matches 7 bases. CDR3 size: 15 residues. Germline trimming cut 1 base from V and 6 bases from J; bases unmatched to any gene: 6. CDR1 and CDR2 (germline): SEHNR, FQNEAQ (reference sequence). DNA of the CDR3: TGTGCCAGCAGCTTAGTTAGCGGGCTTTCCAATGAGCAGTTCTTC. This sequence encodes CASSLVSGLSNEQFF.

The V and J genes are TRBV12-3 or TRBV12-4 and TRBJ1-5; D ambiguous. V was cut by 1 base and J by 0 bases, with 7 bases left in between. There are 15 residues in the CDR3. CDR3 nucleotide sequence: TGTGCCAGCAGTTTAGGAGGGTATAGCAATCAGCCCCAGCATTTT. It translates to CASSLGGYSNQPQHF.

The sample holds a few counts of this clonotype. V is TRBV30 and J is TRBJ1-4, with D unclear. Trimming took off 2 bases at V and 5 bases at J, with 6 bases between the two ends. This CDR3 spans 12 amino acids. Germline CDR1 GTSNPN, CDR2 SVGIG (reference sequence). CDR3: CAWSSQNEKLFF. CDR3 nucleotides: TGTGCCTGGAGTAGCCAAAATGAAAAACTGTTTTTT.

This sequence joins TRBV28 and TRBJ1-2; D call uncertain. This CDR3 is 14 amino acids long. Germline lookup yields CDR1 MDHEN and CDR2 SYDVKM. Trimming shortened V by 7 bases and J by 3 bases, and 15 bases separated the two germline ends. This chain's CDR3 is CASNTLGNYYGYTF. The CDR3 region has the DNA TGTGCCAGCAATACCTTAGGGAATTACTATGGCTACACCTTC.

The chain employs TRBV25-1 and TRBJ2-1; D perhaps matches TRBD1 (5 bases). The germline V gene encodes CDR1 MGHDK and CDR2 SYGVNS. Trimming took off 4 bases at V and 4 bases at J, with 14 bases between the two ends. The CDR3 extends over 15 amino acids. CDR3 in amino acids: CASSGSQGRYNEQFF. The CDR3 DNA reads TGTGCCAGCAGTGGATCCCAGGGTCGGTACAATGAGCAGTTCTTC.

In this sample, this clonotype turned up a few times. The rearrangement joins TRBV18 to TRBJ2-7; unclear D gene. The CDR3 length is 15 residues. Trimming removed 2 bases at V and 0 bases at J, with 11 bases between. CDR1 KGHSH and CDR2 LQKENI come from the germline V gene. Here the CDR3 DNA reads TGTGCCAGCTCACCAACAGATCTAACCTCCTACGAGCAGTACTTC. It specifies CASSPTDLTSYEQYF.

The chain is built from TRBV28 and TRBJ1-2; D is undetermined. This CDR3 spans 16 amino acids. V was trimmed by 4 bases and J by 7 bases, leaving 22 bases between them. The germline V gene encodes CDR1 MDHEN and CDR2 SYDVKM. DNA for the CDR3: TGTGCCAGCAGTTACCGGACCGTTCCCCTCGGCAGTGGCTACACCTTC. Translation gives CASSYRTVPLGSGYTF.

This clonotype has more than one count but fewer than ten. The chain is built from TRBV27 and TRBJ1-1; D ambiguous. V was pared by 3 bases and J by 6 bases, with 11 bases between. Germline V lookup: CDR1 MNHEY, CDR2 SMNVEV (reference sequence). This CDR3 has 13 amino acids. CDR3 DNA: TGTGCCAGCAGTTTTGAGGGCCGAGCTGAAGCTTTCTTT. This translates into CASSFEGRAEAFF.

This clonotype was recorded many times. The chain joins TRBV20-1 to TRBJ2-1, with 12 bases matching TRBD2. The V segment lost 3 bases and the J segment 9 bases; nucleotides outside the gene matches: 9. The CDR3 runs 15 residues. Germline V gene data show CDR1 as DFQATT and CDR2 as SNEGSKA (reference sequence). CDR3 nucleotide sequence: TGCAGTGCTAGTACCCCTAGCGGGAGGGCCGGTGAGCAGTTCTTC. Protein product: CSASTPSGRAGEQFF.

The chain employs TRBV6-2 or TRBV6-3 and TRBJ2-1; 7 nucleotides agree with TRBD2. The CDR3 covers 15 residues. Trimming took 5 bases from V and 7 from J; bases not matched to a gene: 11. Germline V CDR1 and CDR2: MNHEY, SVGEGT. This CDR3 reads CASSKWTRSGNEQFF. CDR3 in DNA: TGTGCCAGCAGTAAATGGACTAGGAGTGGGAATGAGCAGTTCTTC.

This rearrangement joins TRBV28 to TRBJ2-7, with TRBD1 as a possible D gene (6 bases). This CDR3 contains 13 residues. Deletions cut 6 bases from V and 2 bases from J, with 11 bases between. CDR1 MDHEN and CDR2 SYDVKM come from the germline V gene. As DNA, the CDR3 is TGTGCCAGCAGACCGGACAGTACCTACGAGCAGTACTTC. Translation: CASRPDSTYEQYF.

This clonotype was counted only a few times. The chain recombines TRBV18 with TRBJ2-3; D unresolved. Trimming left V 2 bases short and J 5 bases short, with 5 bases between. The germline CDR1 and CDR2 sequences are KGHSH and LQKENI. The CDR3 consists of 12 residues. The CDR3 region is CASSPGEDTQYF. CDR3 bases: TGTGCCAGCTCACCAGGTGAAGATACGCAGTATTTT.

The chain uses TRBV5-1 and TRBJ1-2; D is possibly TRBD1 (6 bases). V was cut by 5 bases and J by 3 bases, with 17 bases left in between. Germline CDR1 and CDR2: SGHRS and YFSETQ. This CDR3 region has 15 residues. CDR3: CASRGAGGRDYGYTF. The DNA for the CDR3 is TGCGCCAGCAGAGGCGCGGGGGGCAGGGACTATGGCTACACCTTC. The entire variable domain, with the rest obtained from reference TRBV5-1 and TRBJ1-2, is as follows: KAGVTQTPRYLIKTRGQQVTLSCSPISGHRSVSWYQQTPGQGLQFLFEYFSETQRNKGNFPGRFSGRQFSNSRSEMNVSTLELGDSALYLCASRGAGGRDYGYTFGSGTRLTVV.

The rearrangement joins TRBV3-1 to TRBJ2-2; D gene uncertain. CDR3 size: 15 residues. Germline CDR1 is LGHDT and CDR2 is YNNKEL (reference sequence). V was trimmed by 1 base and J by 4 bases, leaving 10 bases between them. The CDR3 DNA sequence: TGTGCCAGCAGCCAAGCCATTGGAGCCACCGGGGAGCTGTTTTTT. Its translation: CASSQAIGATGELFF.

The chain joins TRBV20-1 to TRBJ2-3; D is unresolved. Germline V gene data show CDR1 as DFQATT and CDR2 as SNEGSKA (reference sequence). The V and J ends lost 5 bases and 4 bases respectively, with 19 bases between them. This CDR3 comprises 15 residues. In DNA form, the CDR3 reads TGCAGTGCTCACGATCGTCCTAGGGCGGCAGATACGCAGTATTTT. Encoded protein: CSAHDRPRAADTQYF.

Only a few counts were recorded for this clonotype. This chain joins TRBV18 and TRBJ1-2; unclear D gene. With 3 bases removed from V and 6 bases from J, the gap between germline ends came to 14 bases. Per the germline V gene, CDR1 is KGHSH and CDR2 is LQKENI. The CDR3 has 14 residues. CDR3 protein: CASSPEPTSHGYTF. The CDR3 DNA follows: TGTGCCAGCTCACCTGAGCCCACTAGCCATGGCTACACCTTC.

The chain links TRBV28 to TRBJ1-2; D unclear. This CDR3 comprises 13 residues. Trimming took off 5 bases at V and 8 bases at J, with 15 bases between the two ends. Germline V gene data show CDR1 as MDHEN and CDR2 as SYDVKM. The CDR3 reads CASSLQSPRGYTF. The CDR3 region has the DNA TGTGCCAGCAGTCTACAGTCCCCTCGGGGCTACACCTTC.

This clonotype was seen a handful of times. The chain has TRBV7-9 and TRBJ1-3, with unresolved D. The CDR3 covers 16 residues. V lost 1 base to trimming and J lost 4 bases, with 14 bases between them. Germline values: CDR1 SEHNR, CDR2 FQNEAQ (reference sequence). The CDR3 loop reads CASSLGHPEGGNTIYF. CDR3 DNA: TGTGCCAGCAGCTTAGGACACCCGGAGGGAGGAAACACCATATATTTT. The full variable domain, rest sourced from reference TRBV7-9 and TRBJ1-3, is DTGVSQNPRHKITKRGQNVTFRCDPISEHNRLYWYRQTLGQGPEFLTYFQNEAQLEKSRLLSDRFSAERPKGSFSTLEIQRTEQGDSAMYLCASSLGHPEGGNTIYFGEGSWLTVV.

V is TRBV7-8 and J is TRBJ2-1; TRBD2 is a possible D gene (5 bases). Germline loops: CDR1 SGHVS, CDR2 FQNEAQ. V was trimmed by 1 base and J by 5 bases, leaving 9 bases between them. This CDR3 is built from 14 residues. The CDR3 here is CASSLVLAHNEQFF. CDR3 in DNA: TGTGCCAGCAGCTTAGTCCTAGCTCACAATGAGCAGTTCTTC.

This clonotype was detected many times. The rearrangement uses TRBV28 and TRBJ1-5; D unclear. This CDR3 is built from 13 residues. Germline CDR1 and CDR2: MDHEN and SYDVKM. V was shortened by 3 bases and J by 7 bases, with 10 bases between the two germline ends. The CDR3 loop reads CASSFSRMQPQHF. CDR3 nucleotides: TGTGCCAGCAGTTTCTCCAGGATGCAGCCCCAGCATTTT.

There are a few counts of this clonotype. The rearrangement joins TRBV12-3 or TRBV12-4 to TRBJ2-2; 8 positions match TRBD1. CDR3 length equals 14 residues. V was clipped by 3 bases and J by 6 bases; unmatched bases: 3. In nucleotides, the CDR3 is TGTGCCAGCAGTTTTGACAGGGGCCCCGGGGAGCTGTTTTTT. Residues: CASSFDRGPGELFF.